This T cell receptor (beta chain) was documented in a study of shared clonotypes between healthy human individuals. At the level of the study: A couple of female and three male donors aged 18 to 49 were enrolled.

Whole-study findings and limits: What rarefaction showed was incomplete sorted-subset sequencing despite large depth. Among non-shared clonotypes, generation probabilities were lower than among those shared by all four donors. Generally, estimated richness proved larger in naive subsets than it did in memory subsets.

On this clone itself: What it binds is not known.

Trimming removed 2 bases from V and 3 bases from J; junction bases left unmatched: 3. Germline assignment: CDR1 SGHTA and CDR2 FQGTGA. The CDR3 is made up of 16 amino acids. Measured with immunoSEQ multiplex PCR; TCRdb has only the in-frame clones, and not every one. Here the sample spans 2 million to 2.5 million clones, under 95% being singletons. Material for sequencing was naive CD4+ T cells from PBMCs. Described subset: CD45RA+ positively selected. The receptor's source is a man aged 18 to 30 in good health. Some clones in this sample may be carry-over from other donors' samples. The chain links TRBV7-3 to TRBJ2-3; 12 bases are a match to TRBD1. The chain's CDR3 is CASSLVGQGATDTQYF. The CDR3 coding sequence is TGTGCCAGCAGCTTAGTGGGACAGGGGGCGACAGATACGCAGTATTTT.